Below, 10 T cell receptor beta chains from the same sample are listed, as sequenced in a study of blood T cell repertoires in COVID-19. The method was immunoSEQ multiplex PCR; TCRdb's version includes in-frame clones alone and lacks a portion of them. Of hundreds of thousands of clones detected, 83% appear once; the ten largest clones hold more than 8%. What was sequenced was peripheral blood. The receptors come from a woman between 45 and 60 years old who had recovered from COVID-19.

The chain joins TRBV11-2 to TRBJ2-5; tentative D call: TRBD2 (5 bases). CDR3 size: 15 residues. The V gene lost 0 bases and the J gene lost 6 bases, with 14 bases spanning the gap. The germline CDR1 and CDR2 sequences are SGHAT and FQNNGV. The CDR3 DNA follows: TGTGCCAGCAGCTTAGATTTCCCTAGCCCAAAGACCCAGTACTTC. It codes for CASSLDFPSPKTQYF.

J is TRBJ2-3 and V is TRBV9, with D possibly TRBD2 on 7 matching bases. The length of the CDR3 is 15 residues. With 0 bases removed from V and 5 bases from J, the gap between germline ends came to 13 bases. The germline V gene has CDR1 SGDLS and CDR2 YYNGEE. The CDR3 loop reads CASSVDGGGRDTQYF. For the CDR3, the DNA is TGTGCCAGCAGCGTAGATGGGGGGGGCAGAGATACGCAGTATTTT.

The chain carries TRBV28 and TRBJ1-2; 8 bases map to TRBD1. CDR1 MDHEN and CDR2 SYDVKM come from the germline V gene. The length of the CDR3 is 14 residues. V trimming: 6 bases; J trimming: 1 base; junction bases outside the gene matches: 4. The CDR3 DNA reads as TGTGCCAGCAGAAGGACAGGGAGTAACTATGGCTACACCTTC. Amino acid sequence: CASRRTGSNYGYTF.

The rearrangement uses TRBV3-1 (or the pseudogene TRBV3-2) and TRBJ2-3; a possible D gene is TRBD2 (6 bases). CDR3 length: 15 amino acids. Looked up from germline, CDR1 is LGHDT and CDR2 is YNNKEL (reference sequence). The V gene lost 4 bases and the J gene lost 2 bases, with 13 bases spanning the gap. The CDR3, as DNA: TGTGCCAGCAGCCCCGTGGGCGGGGCCACAGATACGCAGTATTTT. Residues: CASSPVGGATDTQYF.

The chain links TRBV27 to TRBJ2-3; 10 nucleotides align to TRBD1. This CDR3 is built from 15 residues. After removal of 5 bases from V and 6 bases from J, the junction contained 8 bases not matched to a gene. Germline V gene sequence: CDR1 MNHEY, CDR2 SMNVEV (reference sequence). In DNA, the CDR3 is TGTGCCAGCAGTCGTCGACAGGGGGCAAGGGATACGCAGTATTTT. Its translation is CASSRRQGARDTQYF.

The CDR3 here is CASSAALASGANVLTF. In DNA, the CDR3 is TGTGCCAGTAGTGCGGCGCTTGCCTCTGGGGCCAACGTCCTGACTTTC. The genes are TRBV19 and TRBJ2-6; D unresolved. The CDR3 loop spans 16 amino acids. V was cut by 5 bases and J by 0 bases, with 11 bases left in between. Germline V gives CDR1 LNHDA, CDR2 SQIVND (reference sequence).

This chain uses TRBV27 with TRBJ2-7, with a possible D match to TRBD1 (6 bases). Germline V gene data show CDR1 as MNHEY and CDR2 as SMNVEV (reference sequence). V lost 4 bases, J lost 3 bases, and 10 bases lay in between. The CDR3 covers 13 residues. CDR3 nucleotides: TGTGCCAGCAGTTGGGAACAGGGCTACGAGCAGTACTTC. Protein: CASSWEQGYEQYF.

V and J are TRBV11-2 and TRBJ1-2; D might be TRBD1 (6 bases). The germline V gene has CDR1 SGHAT and CDR2 FQNNGV. The CDR3 extends over 12 amino acids. Trimming left V 1 base short and J 10 bases short, with 10 bases between. CDR3 sequence: CASSLAQGLYTF. The CDR3 bases are TGTGCCAGCAGCTTAGCCCAGGGGCTCTACACCTTC. Variable domain in full (rest from reference TRBV11-2 and TRBJ1-2): EAGVAQSPRYKIIEKRQSVAFWCNPISGHATLYWYQQILGQGPKLLIQFQNNGVVDDSQLPKDRFSAERLKGVDSTLKIQPAKLEDSAVYLCASSLAQGLYTFGSGTRLTVV.

This clone was detected a few times. The chain is built from TRBV7-9 and TRBJ1-2, with TRBD1 matching over 10 bases. This CDR3 region has 15 residues. With V trimmed by 2 bases and J by 7 bases, 7 bases remained unmatched. Looked up from germline, CDR1 is SEHNR and CDR2 is FQNEAQ (reference sequence). Here the CDR3 reads CASSLSGQGSGGYTF. The DNA for the CDR3 is TGTGCCAGCAGCTTATCGGGACAGGGGTCTGGTGGCTACACCTTC.

The J gene is TRBJ2-3, the V gene TRBV5-1, with 13 bases lining up with TRBD2. The CDR3 has 18 residues. Looked up from germline, CDR1 is SGHRS and CDR2 is YFSETQ. V shed 3 bases and J 0 bases; nucleotides not matched to a gene: 7. The CDR3 nucleotides are TGCGCCAGCAGCTCGACTAGCGGGGGGACCTTTAGCACAGATACGCAGTATTTT. Its translation: CASSSTSGGTFSTDTQYF.